This T cell receptor (beta chain) is drawn from a study of human T cells and chemical hapten exposure. A single record per CDR3 protein comes from TCRdb applying MiXCR to the 5' RACE reads. The sample yields 110,000 or so distinct CDR3 sequences, approximately 20% seen once. The sample holds a few counts of this clonotype. Unfractionated whole blood was the source from which total RNA was extracted. The germline CDR1 and CDR2 sequences are MDHEN and SYDVKM. V gave up 9 bases and J gave up 7 bases; unmatched junction bases: 8. The CDR3 is 14 amino acids. The receptor's source is a human donor in good health. The chain is built from TRBV28 and TRBJ2-1; 11 positions match TRBD2. CDR3 DNA sequence: TGTGCCAGTCTCTTCTCTAGCGGGAGGAATGAGCAGTTCTTC. Its protein is CASLFSSGRNEQFF.